Here is one TCR beta chain with its context. Its antigen is as yet unknown. A junction end diverges from the germline sequence, so it may reflect a read error. The entry originates in a study of beta chain features in type 1 diabetes. CDR3 length equals 15 residues. Germline values: CDR1 SSHAT, CDR2 FNYEAQ (reference sequence). Expressed TCRB transcripts got sequenced, as all isolated RNA was reverse transcribed. Sequenced by immunoSEQ multiplex PCR; TCRdb stores in-frame clones only, minus some. The sample includes hundreds of thousands of clones, roughly an eighth of them seen just once. Points from the study as a whole: High TCR expression in some cells could lead to their over-representation in cDNA sequencing. Moderate but significant shortening of TCRB CDR3s was recorded in all four CD4+ subsets from Type 1 diabetes patients. Possible PCR preference for shorter templates applied equally to patients and controls.

The collection from each donor was one heparinised blood draw averaging about 116 mL. Material: naive CD4+ T cells from blood. The source of this sequence is a man aged 18 to 29 with type 1 diabetes. The rearrangement uses TRBV7-7 and TRBJ1-4, with 8 bases fitting TRBD1. CDR3 protein: CASSPGTGGPEKLFF. Written as DNA, the CDR3 is TGTGCTAGCAGCCCGGGGACAGGTGGGCCCGAAAAACTGTTTTTT.